This T cell receptor (beta chain) was recovered during a study of blood T cell repertoires in COVID-19. On the study more broadly: T cells, B-cell-depleted T cells, or PBMCs provided the cDNA or gDNA that served as material.

Enrolled through a virtual design, the participants were between 18 and 89 years of age and came from under 25 US areas. Cohort assignment relied on participant-reported clinical history. In the authors' methods: It was from reference gene primer amplification that nucleated cell counts were estimated. Produced via immunoSEQ multiplex PCR; TCRdb's table is partial and in-frame only. That table gives V, J and clone size, and the DNA gave D and trimming. The data hold 150,000 to 200,000 clones, with about 89% observed a single time. The CDR3 is 19 amino acids. The junction had 13 bases not matched to a gene; V was cut back by 2 bases and J by 1 base. Germline V gives CDR1 LGHNA, CDR2 YNFKEQ.

This TCR came from a woman aged 18 to 35 who had recovered from COVID-19. Sequenced input: PBMCs or T cells enriched from blood (not recorded which). This chain links TRBV4-2 with TRBJ1-4; 7 bases are a match to TRBD1. CDR3 coding DNA: TGTGCCAGCAGCCAACCCGCCGGCGCTCAGGGGGTAACTAATGAAAAACTGTTTTTT. This sequence encodes CASSQPAGAQGVTNEKLFF.